Below are 5 T cell receptor beta chains sequenced from a single sample in a study of blood T cell repertoires in COVID-19 (dated by TCRdb to the early 2020s). Library preparation used the immunoSEQ multiplex PCR assay. Here the immuneACCESS table is served through TCRdb, limited to in-frame sequences with V and J called. Missing clones are a known gap in these copies; in checked studies unresolved V genes cover under half, and the rest lacks a known reason. This sample lists 350,000 or so clones; roughly 89% were detected once. About 6.8% of the sample lies in the top ten. Sample: peripheral blood. These receptors all come from a man between 18 and 29 years old with active or convalescent COVID-19.

The chain combines TRBV24-1 with TRBJ1-2; possibly TRBD1 for D (5 bases). V lost 1 base and J 4 bases, leaving 9 bases between the germline ends. Germline loops: CDR1 KGHDR, CDR2 SFDVKD. This CDR3 has 14 residues. CDR3 nucleotides: TGTGCCACCAGTGATTTAGGACACGTCTATGGCTACACCTTC. Protein sequence: CATSDLGHVYGYTF.

The J gene is TRBJ2-7, the V gene TRBV5-6, with D possibly being TRBD2 (5 bases). The germline CDR1 and CDR2 sequences are SGHDT and YYEEEE. V was clipped by 2 bases and J by 2 bases, with 11 bases between them. This CDR3 region has 14 residues. CDR3 loop: CASSFGGSPYEQYF. The CDR3 DNA follows: TGTGCCAGCAGCTTTGGTGGGAGTCCCTACGAGCAGTACTTC.

The chain recombines TRBV7-8 with TRBJ2-1; D remains unclear. In germline, CDR1 is SGHVS, CDR2 FQNEAQ. This CDR3 region has 15 residues. Trimming shortened V by 7 bases and J by 4 bases, and 17 bases separated the two germline ends. CDR3 in amino acids: CASTRSGPIYNEQFF. The CDR3 nucleotides are TGTGCCAGCACCCGGTCAGGCCCGATTTACAATGAGCAGTTCTTC.

Note on this clone: Other DNA sequences in this sample translate to the same CDR3. The chain is built from TRBV28 and TRBJ1-3, with D uncertain. Deletions cut 6 bases from V and 0 bases from J, with 9 bases between. Germline-derived CDR1 and CDR2 are MDHEN and SYDVKM. This CDR3 spans 14 amino acids. The CDR3, as DNA: TGTGCCAGCAGCCTAGGAGTCTCTGGAAACACCATATATTTT. Translation gives CASSLGVSGNTIYF.

The rearrangement uses TRBV6-1 and TRBJ2-2; no clear D gene. This CDR3 comprises 17 residues. The germline CDR1 and CDR2 sequences are MNHNS and SASEGT. Trimming pared 1 base from V and 0 bases from J, leaving 12 bases between. CDR3 nucleotide sequence: TGTGCCAGCAGTGAAGTAAGAGACATAGCGAACACCGGGGAGCTGTTTTTT. Protein product: CASSEVRDIANTGELFF.